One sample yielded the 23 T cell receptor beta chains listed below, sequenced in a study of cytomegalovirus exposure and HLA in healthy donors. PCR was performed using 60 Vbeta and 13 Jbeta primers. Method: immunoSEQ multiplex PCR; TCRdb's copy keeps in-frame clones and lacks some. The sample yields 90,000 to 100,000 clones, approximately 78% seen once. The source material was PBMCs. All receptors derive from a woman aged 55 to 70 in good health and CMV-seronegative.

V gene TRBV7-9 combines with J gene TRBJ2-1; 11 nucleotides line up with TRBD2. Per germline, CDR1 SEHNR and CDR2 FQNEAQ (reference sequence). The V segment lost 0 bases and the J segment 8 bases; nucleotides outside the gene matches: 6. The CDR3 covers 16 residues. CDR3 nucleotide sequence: TGTGCCAGCAGCTTAGCTAACCCTAGCGGGGGGTATGAGCAGTTCTTC. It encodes CASSLANPSGGYEQFF. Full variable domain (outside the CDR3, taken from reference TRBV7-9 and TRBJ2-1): DTGVSQNPRHKITKRGQNVTFRCDPISEHNRLYWYRQTLGQGPEFLTYFQNEAQLEKSRLLSDRFSAERPKGSFSTLEIQRTEQGDSAMYLCASSLANPSGGYEQFFGPGTRLTVL.

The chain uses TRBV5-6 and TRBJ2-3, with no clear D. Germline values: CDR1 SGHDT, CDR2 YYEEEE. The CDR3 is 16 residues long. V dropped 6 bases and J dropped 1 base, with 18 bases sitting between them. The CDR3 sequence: CASNPTGFVGTDTQYF. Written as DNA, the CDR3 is TGTGCCAGCAACCCCACGGGTTTCGTTGGCACAGATACGCAGTATTTT.

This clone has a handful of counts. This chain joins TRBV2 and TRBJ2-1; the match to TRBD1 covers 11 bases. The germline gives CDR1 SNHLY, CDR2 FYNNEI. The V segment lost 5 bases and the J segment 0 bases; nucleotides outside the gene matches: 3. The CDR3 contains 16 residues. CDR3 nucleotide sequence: TGTGCCAGCAGTCCGGGACAGGGGGTCTCCTACAATGAGCAGTTCTTC. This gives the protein CASSPGQGVSYNEQFF.

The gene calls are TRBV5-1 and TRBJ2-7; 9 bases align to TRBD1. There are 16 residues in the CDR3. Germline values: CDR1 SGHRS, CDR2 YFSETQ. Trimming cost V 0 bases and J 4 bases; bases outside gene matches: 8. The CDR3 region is CASSLAPDRGSYEQYF. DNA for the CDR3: TGCGCCAGCAGCTTGGCCCCTGACAGGGGGTCGTACGAGCAGTACTTC.

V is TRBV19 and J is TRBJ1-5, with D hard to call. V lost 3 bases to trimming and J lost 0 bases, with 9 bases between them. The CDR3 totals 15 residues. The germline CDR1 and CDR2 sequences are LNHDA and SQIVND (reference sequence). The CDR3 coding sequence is TGTGCCAGTAGTATGGGTCAGGTTAGCAATCAGCCCCAGCATTTT. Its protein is CASSMGQVSNQPQHF.

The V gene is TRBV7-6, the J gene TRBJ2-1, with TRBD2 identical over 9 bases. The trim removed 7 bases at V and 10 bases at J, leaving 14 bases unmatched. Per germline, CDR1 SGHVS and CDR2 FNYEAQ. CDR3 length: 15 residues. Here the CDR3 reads CASTNTGQRGAEQFF. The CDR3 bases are TGTGCCAGCACCAATACTGGGCAGCGGGGGGCAGAGCAGTTCTTC.

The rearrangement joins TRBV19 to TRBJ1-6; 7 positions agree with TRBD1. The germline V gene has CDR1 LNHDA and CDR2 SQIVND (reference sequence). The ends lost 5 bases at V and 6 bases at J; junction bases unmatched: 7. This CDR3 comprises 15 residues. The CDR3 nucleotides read TGTGCCAGTAGTTCTACAGGGGACTTTAATTCACCCCTCCACTTT. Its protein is CASSSTGDFNSPLHF.

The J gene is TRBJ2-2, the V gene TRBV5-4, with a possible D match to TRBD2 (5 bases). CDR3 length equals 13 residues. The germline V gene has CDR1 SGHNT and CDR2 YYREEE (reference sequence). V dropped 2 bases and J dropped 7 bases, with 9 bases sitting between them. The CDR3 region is CASSFAEGGELFF. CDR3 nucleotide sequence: TGTGCCAGCAGCTTCGCAGAGGGCGGGGAGCTGTTTTTT. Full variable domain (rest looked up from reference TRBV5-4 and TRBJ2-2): ETGVTQSPTHLIKTRGQQVTLRCSSQSGHNTVSWYQQALGQGPQFIFQYYREEENGRGNFPPRFSGLQFPNYSSELNVNALELDDSALYLCASSFAEGGELFFGEGSRLTVL.

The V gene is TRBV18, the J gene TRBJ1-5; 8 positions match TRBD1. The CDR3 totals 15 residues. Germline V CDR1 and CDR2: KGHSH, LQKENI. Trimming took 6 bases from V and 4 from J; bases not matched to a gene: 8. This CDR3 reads CASSQTGESNQPQHF. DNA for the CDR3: TGTGCCAGCTCCCAGACAGGGGAATCGAATCAGCCCCAGCATTTT.

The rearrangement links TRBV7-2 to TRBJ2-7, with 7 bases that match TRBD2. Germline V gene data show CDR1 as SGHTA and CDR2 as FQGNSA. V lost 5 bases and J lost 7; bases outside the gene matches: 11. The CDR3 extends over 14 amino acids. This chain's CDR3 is CASSAGTRGGEQYF. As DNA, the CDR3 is TGTGCCAGCAGCGCCGGGACCCGCGGGGGAGAGCAGTACTTC.

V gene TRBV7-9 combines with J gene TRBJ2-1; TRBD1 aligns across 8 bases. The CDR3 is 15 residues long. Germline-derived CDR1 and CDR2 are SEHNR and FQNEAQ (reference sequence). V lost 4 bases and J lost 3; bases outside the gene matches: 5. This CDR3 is CASSYPGQDYNEQFF. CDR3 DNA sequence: TGTGCCAGCAGCTATCCGGGACAGGACTACAATGAGCAGTTCTTC. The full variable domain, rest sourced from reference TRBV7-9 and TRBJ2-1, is DTGVSQNPRHKITKRGQNVTFRCDPISEHNRLYWYRQTLGQGPEFLTYFQNEAQLEKSRLLSDRFSAERPKGSFSTLEIQRTEQGDSAMYLCASSYPGQDYNEQFFGPGTRLTVL.

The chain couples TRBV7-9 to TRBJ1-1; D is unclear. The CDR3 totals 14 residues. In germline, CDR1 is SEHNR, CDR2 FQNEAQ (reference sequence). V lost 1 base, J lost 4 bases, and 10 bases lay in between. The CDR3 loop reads CASSLENAGTEAFF. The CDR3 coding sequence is TGTGCCAGCAGCTTAGAGAATGCGGGCACTGAAGCTTTCTTT.

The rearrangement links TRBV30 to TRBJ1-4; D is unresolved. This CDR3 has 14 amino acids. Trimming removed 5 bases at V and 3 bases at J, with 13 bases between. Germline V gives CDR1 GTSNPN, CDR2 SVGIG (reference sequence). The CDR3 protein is CAWGAGSANEKLFF. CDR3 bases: TGTGCCTGGGGCGCCGGGTCTGCTAATGAAAAACTGTTTTTT.

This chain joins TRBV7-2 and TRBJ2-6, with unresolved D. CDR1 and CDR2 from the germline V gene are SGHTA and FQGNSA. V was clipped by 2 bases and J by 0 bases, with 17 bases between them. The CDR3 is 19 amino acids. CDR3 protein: CASSLTPAHLISGANVLTF. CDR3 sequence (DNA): TGTGCCAGCAGCTTAACTCCCGCGCACCTGATCTCTGGGGCCAACGTCCTGACTTTC.

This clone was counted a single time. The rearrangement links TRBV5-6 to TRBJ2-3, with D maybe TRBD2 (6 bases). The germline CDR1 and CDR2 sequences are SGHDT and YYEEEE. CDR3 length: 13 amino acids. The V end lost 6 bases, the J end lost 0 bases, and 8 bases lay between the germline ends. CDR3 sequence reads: CASIGGSTDTQYF. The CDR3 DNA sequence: TGTGCCAGCATAGGAGGGAGCACAGATACGCAGTATTTT.

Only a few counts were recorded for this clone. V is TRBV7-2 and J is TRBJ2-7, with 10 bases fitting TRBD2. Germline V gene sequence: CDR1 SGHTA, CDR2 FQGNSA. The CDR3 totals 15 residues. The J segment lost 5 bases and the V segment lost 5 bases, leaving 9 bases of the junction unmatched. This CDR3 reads CASSSGVAGGNEQYF. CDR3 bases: TGTGCCAGCAGCAGTGGCGTAGCGGGAGGCAACGAGCAGTACTTC.

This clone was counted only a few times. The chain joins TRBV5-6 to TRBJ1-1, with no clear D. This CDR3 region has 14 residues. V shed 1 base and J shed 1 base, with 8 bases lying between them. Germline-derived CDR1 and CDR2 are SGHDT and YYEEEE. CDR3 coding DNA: TGTGCCAGCAGCTTGCCGACTGGGAACACTGAAGCTTTCTTT. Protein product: CASSLPTGNTEAFF.

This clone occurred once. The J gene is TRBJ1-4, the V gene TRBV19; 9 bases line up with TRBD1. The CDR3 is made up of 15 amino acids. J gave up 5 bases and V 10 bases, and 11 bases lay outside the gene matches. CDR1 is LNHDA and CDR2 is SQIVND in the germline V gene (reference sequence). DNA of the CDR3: TGTGCCACTAGAAGGCCGGGACAGGGAAATGAAAAACTGTTTTTT. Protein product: CATRRPGQGNEKLFF.

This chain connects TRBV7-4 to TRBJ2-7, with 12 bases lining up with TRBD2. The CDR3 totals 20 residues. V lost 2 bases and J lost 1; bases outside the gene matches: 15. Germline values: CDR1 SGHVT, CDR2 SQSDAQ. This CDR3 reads CASSLKSQGLAGGESYEQYF. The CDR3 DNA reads TGTGCCAGCAGCTTAAAAAGTCAAGGGCTAGCGGGAGGGGAGTCCTACGAGCAGTACTTC.

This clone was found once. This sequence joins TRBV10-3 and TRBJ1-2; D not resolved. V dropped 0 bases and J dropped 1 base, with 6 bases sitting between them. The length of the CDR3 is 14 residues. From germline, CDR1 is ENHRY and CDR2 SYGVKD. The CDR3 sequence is CAISESGVNYGYTF. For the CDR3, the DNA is TGTGCCATCAGTGAGTCGGGAGTTAACTATGGCTACACCTTC.

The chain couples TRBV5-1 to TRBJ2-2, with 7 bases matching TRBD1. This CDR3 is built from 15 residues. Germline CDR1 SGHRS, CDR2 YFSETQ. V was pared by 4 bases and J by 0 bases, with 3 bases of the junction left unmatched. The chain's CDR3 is CASSPDRPNTGELFF. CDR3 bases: TGCGCCAGCAGCCCGGACAGGCCGAACACCGGGGAGCTGTTTTTT.

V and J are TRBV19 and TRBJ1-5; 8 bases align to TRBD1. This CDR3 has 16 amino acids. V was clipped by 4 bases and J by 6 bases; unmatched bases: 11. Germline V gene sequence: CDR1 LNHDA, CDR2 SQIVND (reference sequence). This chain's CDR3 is CASSTPGQVSLQPQHF. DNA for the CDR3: TGTGCCAGTAGTACGCCGGGACAGGTATCCCTTCAGCCCCAGCATTTT. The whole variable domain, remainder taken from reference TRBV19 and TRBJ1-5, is DGGITQSPKYLFRKEGQNVTLSCEQNLNHDAMYWYRQDPGQGLRLIYYSQIVNDFQKGDIAEGYSVSREKKESFPLTVTSAQKNPTAFYLCASSTPGQVSLQPQHFGDGTRLSIL.

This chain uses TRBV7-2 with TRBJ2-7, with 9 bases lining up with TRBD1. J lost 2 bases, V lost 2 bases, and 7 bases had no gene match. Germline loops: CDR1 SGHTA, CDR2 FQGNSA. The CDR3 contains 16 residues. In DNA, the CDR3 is TGTGCCAGCAGCTTAACAGGACAGGGGTTCCCCTACGAGCAGTACTTC. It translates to CASSLTGQGFPYEQYF.